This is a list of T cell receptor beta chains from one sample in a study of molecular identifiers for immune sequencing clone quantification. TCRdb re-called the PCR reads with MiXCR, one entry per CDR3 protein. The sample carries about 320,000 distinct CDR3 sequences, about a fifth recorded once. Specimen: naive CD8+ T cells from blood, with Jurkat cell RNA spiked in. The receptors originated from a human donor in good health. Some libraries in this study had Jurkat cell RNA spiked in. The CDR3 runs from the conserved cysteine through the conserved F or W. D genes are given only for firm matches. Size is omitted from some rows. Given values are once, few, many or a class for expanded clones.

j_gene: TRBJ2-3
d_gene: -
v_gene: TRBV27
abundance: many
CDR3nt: TGTGCCAGCAGTTCACCCGCAAGCGGGTACACAGATACGCAGTATTTT
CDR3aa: CASSSPASGYTDTQYF

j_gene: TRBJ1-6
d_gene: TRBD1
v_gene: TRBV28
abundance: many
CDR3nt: TGTGCCAGCAGCTCTATACAGGGGATAGATTCACCCCTCCACTTT
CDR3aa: CASSSIQGIDSPLHF

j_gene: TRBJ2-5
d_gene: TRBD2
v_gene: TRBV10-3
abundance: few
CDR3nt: TGTGCCATCAGAGAGCCGACTAGCGGGGGGCAGGACTTCTCCTTC
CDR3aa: CAIREPTSGGQDFSF

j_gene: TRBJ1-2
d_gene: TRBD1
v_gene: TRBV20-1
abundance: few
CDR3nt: TGCAGTGCTAGTCCCGGGACAGGGGACGGCTACACCTTC
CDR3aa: CSASPGTGDGYTF

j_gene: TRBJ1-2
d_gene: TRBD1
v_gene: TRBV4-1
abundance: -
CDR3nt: TGCGCCAGCAGCCAAACAGGGGGTGAAAACTATGGCTACACCTTC
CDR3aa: CASSQTGGENYGYTF

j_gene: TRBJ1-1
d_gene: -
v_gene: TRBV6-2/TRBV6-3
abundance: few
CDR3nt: TGTGCCAGCAGTTCGGGACTTCTGGGGGGGAGCGCTGAAGCTTTCTTT
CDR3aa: CASSSGLLGGSAEAFF

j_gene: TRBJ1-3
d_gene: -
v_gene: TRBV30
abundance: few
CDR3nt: TGTGCCTGGGGCCGGGGTTTTGGAAACACCATATATTTT
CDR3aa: CAWGRGFGNTIYF

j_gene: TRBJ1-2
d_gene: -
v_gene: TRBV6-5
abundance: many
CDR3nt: TGTGCCAGCAGTTACTACAGGGAGGCCAGCTATGGCTACACCTTC
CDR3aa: CASSYYREASYGYTF

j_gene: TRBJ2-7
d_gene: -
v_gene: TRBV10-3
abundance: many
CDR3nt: TGTGCCATCAGTGAGGACAAGTACTACGAGCAGTACTTC
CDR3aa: CAISEDKYYEQYF

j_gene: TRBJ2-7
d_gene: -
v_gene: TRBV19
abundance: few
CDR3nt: TGTGCCAGTAGTGTATCGGACGACAGCTACGAGCGGTACTTC
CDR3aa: CASSVSDDSYERYF

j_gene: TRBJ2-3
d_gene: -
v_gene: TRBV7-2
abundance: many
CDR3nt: TGTGCCAGCAGCTTAGCCCCGGGGGCCATAGAGGATACGCAGTATTTT
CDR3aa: CASSLAPGAIEDTQYF

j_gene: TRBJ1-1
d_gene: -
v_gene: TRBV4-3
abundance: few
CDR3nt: TGCGCCAGCAGCCAAGATACCACAGGTTTGAACACTGAAGCTTTCTTT
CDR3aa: CASSQDTTGLNTEAFF

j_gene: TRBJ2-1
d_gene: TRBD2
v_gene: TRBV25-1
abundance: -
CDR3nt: TGTGCCAGCAGTGACCTTGACCCGGGACTAGCGGGAGCAACCAGCTCCTACAATGAGCAGTTCTTC
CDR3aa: CASSDLDPGLAGATSSYNEQFF

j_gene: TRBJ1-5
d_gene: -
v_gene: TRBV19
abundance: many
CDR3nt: TGTGCCAGTAGTACCGGGACGAGGAGCAATCAGCCCCAGCATTTT
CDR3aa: CASSTGTRSNQPQHF

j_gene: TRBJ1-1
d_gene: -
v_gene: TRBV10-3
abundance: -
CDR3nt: TGTGCCATCAGTGAGGGTCCCACTGAAGCTTTCTTT
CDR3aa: CAISEGPTEAFF

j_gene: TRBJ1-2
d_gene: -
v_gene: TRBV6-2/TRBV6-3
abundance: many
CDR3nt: TGTGCCAGCAGTTACCATACATACGACTATGGCTACACCTTC
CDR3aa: CASSYHTYDYGYTF

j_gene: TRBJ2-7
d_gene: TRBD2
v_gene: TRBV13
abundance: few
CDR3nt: TGTGCCAGCAGCTTCCCTTCCGGGAGGGAGCAGTACTTC
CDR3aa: CASSFPSGREQYF

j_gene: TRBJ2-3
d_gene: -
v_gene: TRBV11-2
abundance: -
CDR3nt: TGTGCCAGCAGCTTAGGGAAGGGGGGCACAGGTACGCAGTATTTT
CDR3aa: CASSLGKGGTGTQYF

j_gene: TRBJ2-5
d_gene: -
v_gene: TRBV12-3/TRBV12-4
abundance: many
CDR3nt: TGTGCCAGCAGTTTAGGGATTTCCCCGGCCCAAGAGACCCAGTACTTC
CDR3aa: CASSLGISPAQETQYF

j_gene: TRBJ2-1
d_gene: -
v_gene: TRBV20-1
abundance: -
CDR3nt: TGCAGTGCGACCCTCAGGGACCGGTCCTACAATGAGCAGTTCTTC
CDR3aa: CSATLRDRSYNEQFF

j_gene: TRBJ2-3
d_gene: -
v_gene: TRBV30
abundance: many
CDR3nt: TGTGCCTGGACTAGCGTAGGCACAGATACGCAGTATTTT
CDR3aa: CAWTSVGTDTQYF

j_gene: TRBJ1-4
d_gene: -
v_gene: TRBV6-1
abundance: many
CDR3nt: TGTGCCGGAAGACAGCCTGGGGGTGAAAAACTGTTTTTT
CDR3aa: CAGRQPGGEKLFF

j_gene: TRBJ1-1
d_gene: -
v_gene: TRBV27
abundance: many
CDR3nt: TGTGCCAGCAGTTCAAGTATTGGTTTCACTGAAGCTTTCTTT
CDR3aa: CASSSSIGFTEAFF

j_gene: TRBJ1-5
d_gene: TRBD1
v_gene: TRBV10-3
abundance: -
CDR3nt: TGTGCCATCAGTGAGTCTGGACAGGGGGTTCAGCCCCAGCATTTT
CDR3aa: CAISESGQGVQPQHF

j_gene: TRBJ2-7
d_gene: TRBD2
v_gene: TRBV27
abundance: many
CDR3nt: TGTGCCAGCAGTCCTGGGACCGCCGCGGGAGGCGAGCAGTACTTC
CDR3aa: CASSPGTAAGGEQYF

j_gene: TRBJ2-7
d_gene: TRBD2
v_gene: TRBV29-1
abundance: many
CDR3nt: TGCAGCGTTGTAGCGGGAGGGCGCTACGAGCAGTACTTC
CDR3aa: CSVVAGGRYEQYF

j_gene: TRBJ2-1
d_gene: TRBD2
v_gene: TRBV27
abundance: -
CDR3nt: TGTGTCAGCAGTCCGAGCGGGAGCTCCTACAATGAGCAGTTCTTC
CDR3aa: CVSSPSGSSYNEQFF

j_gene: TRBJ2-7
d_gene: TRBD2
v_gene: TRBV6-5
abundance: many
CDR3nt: TGTGCCAGCAGTTACGCGGGGGGGGTCTACGAGCAGTACTTC
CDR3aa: CASSYAGGVYEQYF

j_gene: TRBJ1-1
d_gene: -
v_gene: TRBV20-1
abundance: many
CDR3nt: TGCAGTGCTAGAGATATAGGGGTTGAAGCTTTCTTT
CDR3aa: CSARDIGVEAFF

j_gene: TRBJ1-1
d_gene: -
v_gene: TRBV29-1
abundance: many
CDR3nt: TGCAGCGTTCTAGAAAACACTGAAGCTTTCTTT
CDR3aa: CSVLENTEAFF

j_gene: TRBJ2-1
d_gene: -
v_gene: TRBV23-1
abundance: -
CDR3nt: TGCGCCAGCTCAAAGAATGAGCAGTTCTTC
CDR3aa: CASSKNEQFF

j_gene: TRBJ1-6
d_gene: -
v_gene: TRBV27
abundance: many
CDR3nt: TGTGCCAGCAGTGAACAGGGTAATTCACCCCTCCACTTT
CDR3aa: CASSEQGNSPLHF

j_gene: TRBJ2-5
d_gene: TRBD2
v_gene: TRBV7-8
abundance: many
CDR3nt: TGTGCCAGCAGGCGCGGACTAGCAACCATGGAGACCCAGTACTTC
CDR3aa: CASRRGLATMETQYF

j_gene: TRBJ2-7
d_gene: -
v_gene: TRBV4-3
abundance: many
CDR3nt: TGCGCCAGCAGCCAAGACCAGGGGTACTACGAGCAGTACTTC
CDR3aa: CASSQDQGYYEQYF

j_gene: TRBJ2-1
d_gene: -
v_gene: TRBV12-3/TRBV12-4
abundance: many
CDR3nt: TGTGCCCATAGGGAGGGAGGGGGGTCCTACAATGAGCAGTTCTTC
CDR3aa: CAHREGGGSYNEQFF